The source of this T cell receptor beta chain is a study of blood T cell repertoires in COVID-19. Study-level background: COVID-19 samples from acute and convalescent phases originated in the United States, Italy and Spain. Sources were T cells, B-cell-depleted T cells, or PBMCs; the material itself was cDNA or gDNA.

Generated by immunoSEQ multiplex PCR, the TCRdb table keeps only in-frame clones and is missing some. The sample consists of more than 150,000 clones, 60% to 80% of them appearing once. Grouping used clinical history reported by participants in a survey and questionnaire. Participants classified as exposed had met a COVID-19 case within 2 weeks before study entry. The CDR3 spans 16 residues. CDR1 and CDR2 (germline): SQVTM, ANQGSEA. J gave up 5 bases and V 4 bases, and 5 bases lay outside the gene matches. The sequenced material came from PBMCs or T cells enriched from blood (not recorded which). The rearrangement uses TRBV29-1 and TRBJ2-2, with TRBD2 identical over 15 bases. The TCR sequence derives from a man in his 60s who had been exposed to COVID-19. CDR3 DNA: TGCAGCGTTGCGGGACTAGCGGGAGGACTAACCGGGGAGCTGTTTTTT. Protein: CSVAGLAGGLTGELFF.